What follows are 9 T cell receptor beta chains derived from one specimen sequenced in a study of blood T cells in healthy people across ages. Together with a sample-barcoded 5' primer, a J-beta primer mix was included in a second PCR lasting about 7 to 12 cycles. TCRdb re-derived calls from the 5' RACE reads in MiXCR, one entry per CDR3 protein. The sample gives around 800,000 distinct CDR3 sequences, roughly 25% of which show up once; less than 3.5% is in the top ten. The same sample was also used in a study of T cells of mothers and their children.

The specimen was blood. All receptors come from a boy younger than 18 in good health.

The chain employs TRBV2 and TRBJ2-7; D call uncertain. Germline CDR1 is SNHLY and CDR2 is FYNNEI. Trimming removed 7 bases from V and 5 bases from J, with 12 bases in between. This CDR3 has 12 amino acids. Here the CDR3 reads CASMWSRDEQYF. In DNA form, the CDR3 reads TGTGCCAGCATGTGGAGTAGGGACGAGCAGTACTTC.

The table lists this clonotype with a few counts. The CDR3 sequence: CASSFGQGVYEQYF. The CDR3 nucleotides are TGTGCCAGCAGCTTCGGACAGGGGGTCTACGAGCAGTACTTC. The chain is built from TRBV7-9 and TRBJ2-1; 10 bases agree with TRBD1. Gene TRBJ2-7 matches the end of the DNA better, so the J call may be wrong. CDR1 is SEHNR, CDR2 FQNEAQ, per germline (reference sequence). This CDR3 region has 14 residues.

This rearrangement joins TRBV10-3 to TRBJ2-2; D unclear. V gave up 2 bases and J gave up 5 bases, with 15 bases separating them. CDR3 length: 16 residues. Germline V gene sequence: CDR1 ENHRY, CDR2 SYGVKD. In DNA form, the CDR3 reads TGTGCCATCAGTGAGATTAGGATTGCAGCAACCGGGGAGCTGTTTTTT. Translated, it gives CAISEIRIAATGELFF.

This clonotype was counted between two and nine times. The genes are TRBV10-3 and TRBJ1-5; no clear D gene. Germline CDR1 reads ENHRY; CDR2 reads SYGVKD. Trimming pared 4 bases from V and 5 bases from J, leaving 15 bases between. The CDR3 length is 15 residues. The chain's CDR3 is CAISGGPTTDQPQHF. The CDR3, as DNA: TGTGCCATCAGTGGAGGACCCACGACGGATCAGCCCCAGCATTTT.

This clonotype was detected a few times. V is TRBV20-1 and J is TRBJ2-5, with D perhaps being TRBD1 or TRBD2 (5 bases each). Trimming removed 6 bases from V and 7 bases from J, with 27 bases in between. The CDR3 sequence is 16 residues long. Germline loops: CDR1 DFQATT, CDR2 SNEGSKA (reference sequence). The CDR3 is CSASFRQTTLSGTQYF. CDR3 nucleotides: TGCAGTGCCTCCTTTCGACAGACTACACTAAGTGGGACCCAGTACTTC.

This chain joins TRBV13 and TRBJ2-5; D is possibly TRBD2 (5 bases). The CDR3 is 17 amino acids. Trimming removed 5 bases at V and 5 bases at J, with 24 bases between. Germline V gene sequence: CDR1 PRHDT, CDR2 FYEKMQ (reference sequence). DNA of the CDR3: TGTGCCAGCAGCCGCCTAACTAGGGCGGGCATCGGGGAGACCCAGTACTTC. This encodes CASSRLTRAGIGETQYF.

This clonotype was seen only a few times. This chain joins TRBV4-1 and TRBJ2-5; D may be TRBD1 (6 bases). The CDR3 consists of 14 residues. The germline CDR1 and CDR2 sequences are MGHRA and YSYEKL. Deletions cut 0 bases from V and 5 bases from J, with 10 bases between. CDR3 sequence: CASSQETDRETQYF. CDR3 DNA: TGCGCCAGCAGCCAAGAGACTGACAGGGAGACCCAGTACTTC.

V and J are TRBV6-6 and TRBJ1-6; 8 bases are shared with TRBD1. The CDR3 has 16 residues. Per germline, CDR1 MNHNY and CDR2 SVGAGI (reference sequence). Unmatched junction bases numbered 8, after V lost 5 bases and J lost 5 bases. CDR3 nucleotide sequence: TGTGCCAGCAGTACGGTGGGGGGACAGGATAATTCACCCCTCCACTTT. Its protein product is CASSTVGGQDNSPLHF.

This clonotype came up many times. CDR3 protein: CASSFWGEETQYF. The CDR3, as DNA: TGTGCCAGCAGTTTCTGGGGGGAAGAGACCCAGTACTTC. V is TRBV12-3 or TRBV12-4 and J is TRBJ2-5, with D possibly being TRBD2 (6 bases). Deletions cut 3 bases from V and 3 bases from J, with 8 bases between. The CDR3 totals 13 residues.